Reported below is one TCR beta chain. At one end the junction does not follow the germline gene, possibly because of a read error. From around 520 ng of total RNA, TCR beta-specific cDNA was reverse-transcribed using a constant-region primer. Three nested multiplex PCR rounds, a slightly modified ARM-PCR, produced the libraries for TCR beta. TRBV1-TRBV30 forward and Cbeta reverse primers drove the first two approximately 10-cycle rounds. TCRdb processed the multiplex PCR reads anew with MiXCR; each CDR3 protein has one entry. The table lists around 210,000 distinct CDR3 sequences, around three fifths of them singletons, with 5.5% to 9% in the top ten. Blood RNA was derived from unsorted whole blood, and germline DNA was extracted too. These data come from a study of tumor-infiltrating lymphocytes in primary liver carcinoma. About the study: Patients comprised men and women whose ages fell between 30 and 69 years. Productive TCRbeta read counts per sample ran from roughly 3.5 to 7.1 million and were similar across tissue types.

This CDR3 region has 11 residues. Germline CDR1 and CDR2: SGHAT and FQNNGV. The genes are TRBV11-2 and TRBJ2-7; unclear D gene. The sequenced material came from peripheral blood. This TCR came from a woman aged 55-70 years with primary liver carcinoma and hepatitis B virus infection. CDR3 region: CATSLKYERYF. The DNA for the CDR3 is TGTGCCACCAGCTTAAAATACGAGCGGTACTTC.